The 27 T cell receptor beta chains in this list originate from one sample, sequenced in a study of vaccination and CD4 T cells after COVID-19. TCRdb reprocessed the PCR reads with MiXCR, giving one entry per CDR3 protein. The table shows 20,000 to 25,000 distinct CDR3 sequences, with about 60% occurring only once. The sequenced sample was CD4+ T cells from blood, obtained before SARS-CoV-2 vaccination. The source of these receptors is a human donor who had recovered from COVID-19.

The CDR3 loop is CSARAAAWTLQETQYF. CDR3 DNA: TGCAGTGCTAGAGCGGCAGCATGGACCCTACAAGAGACCCAGTACTTC. The V call is TRBV20-1, the J call TRBJ2-5; D ambiguous. The CDR3 loop spans 16 amino acids. Germline V lookup: CDR1 DFQATT, CDR2 SNEGSKA (reference sequence). Between the trimmed V and J ends, which lost 1 base and 2 bases, there was a span of 17 bases.

The rearrangement joins TRBV20-1 to TRBJ2-7; 7 bases agree with TRBD2. The germline V gene has CDR1 DFQATT and CDR2 SNEGSKA (reference sequence). Trimming took 0 bases from V and 2 from J; bases not matched to a gene: 7. The CDR3 contains 15 residues. The CDR3 here is CSARDPAGAAYEQYF. The CDR3 region has the DNA TGCAGTGCTAGAGATCCGGCGGGAGCGGCCTACGAGCAGTACTTC.

In its sample, this clonotype was seen a few times. This chain links TRBV18 with TRBJ2-1, with D perhaps TRBD2 (6 bases). CDR3 length: 15 residues. V was cut by 6 bases and J by 3 bases, with 15 bases left in between. Per germline, CDR1 KGHSH and CDR2 LQKENI. CDR3 sequence reads: CASSLTGDSYNEQFF. CDR3 nucleotide sequence: TGTGCCAGCTCGCTGACGGGGGATAGCTACAATGAGCAGTTCTTC.

The rearrangement joins TRBV6-1 to TRBJ2-5; TRBD2 agrees at 9 bases. The CDR3 sequence is 19 residues long. Germline CDR1 reads MNHNS; CDR2 reads SASEGT. Germline trimming cut 3 bases from V and 4 bases from J; bases unmatched to any gene: 18. CDR3 coding DNA: TGTGCCAGCAGTGACTCCATTCCCTTTGGCGGGAGGGCCAGAGAGACCCAGTACTTC. Protein product: CASSDSIPFGGRARETQYF.

This chain connects TRBV6-1 to TRBJ2-2, with D perhaps matching TRBD1 (5 bases). This CDR3 is 15 amino acids long. Deletions cut 6 bases from V and 2 bases from J, with 13 bases between. Germline-derived CDR1 and CDR2 are MNHNS and SASEGT. The CDR3 bases are TGTGCCAGCAGCAGACAGAATCGAAACACCGGGGAGCTGTTTTTT. Translating gives CASSRQNRNTGELFF.

This clonotype was recorded only once. Here the CDR3 DNA reads TGCAGTGCTAGAGGAGGGTATGAGCAGTTCTTC. Protein: CSARGGYEQFF. The V call is TRBV20-1, the J call TRBJ2-1, with D possibly matching TRBD2 (5 bases). The CDR3 length is 11 residues. Deletions cut 1 base from V and 8 bases from J, with 6 bases between. The germline V gene encodes CDR1 DFQATT and CDR2 SNEGSKA (reference sequence).

This clonotype has a handful of counts. The chain employs TRBV6-1 and TRBJ1-4; TRBD1 matches at 8 bases. CDR1 and CDR2 from the germline V gene are MNHNS and SASEGT. V shed 3 bases and J 5 bases; nucleotides not matched to a gene: 8. The length of the CDR3 is 16 residues. For the CDR3, the DNA is TGTGCCAGCAGTGATCTAGGACAGGGCGCGAATGAAAAACTGTTTTTT. Protein product: CASSDLGQGANEKLFF.

A single count supports this clonotype. This chain uses TRBV12-3 or TRBV12-4 with TRBJ2-6, with D perhaps matching TRBD2 (5 bases). Trimming stripped 2 bases from V and 0 bases from J, with 14 bases between. The CDR3 consists of 18 residues. The CDR3 reads CASSLRAALLSGANVLTF. The CDR3 DNA is TGTGCCAGCAGTTTAAGAGCGGCCCTCCTCTCTGGGGCCAACGTCCTGACTTTC.

This clonotype was detected only once. The V gene is TRBV5-1, the J gene TRBJ2-2; D remains unclear. V lost 0 bases and J 6 bases, leaving 3 bases between the germline ends. Germline CDR1 is SGHRS and CDR2 is YFSETQ. The CDR3 covers 12 residues. The CDR3 here is CASSLGSGELFF. CDR3 in DNA: TGCGCCAGCAGCTTGGGGTCCGGGGAGCTGTTTTTT.

The chain links TRBV24-1 to TRBJ2-1, with D hard to call. The CDR3 sequence is 13 residues long. V was cut by 4 bases and J by 7 bases, with 10 bases left in between. Germline V gene sequence: CDR1 KGHDR, CDR2 SFDVKD. CDR3 DNA: TGTGCCACCAGTGACCCCCATGGGAATGAGCAGTTCTTC. Translating it yields CATSDPHGNEQFF.

This chain uses TRBV20-1 with TRBJ2-2; D ambiguous. The CDR3 is 17 residues long. Germline V gene data show CDR1 as DFQATT and CDR2 as SNEGSKA (reference sequence). The V and J ends lost 6 bases and 0 bases respectively, with 20 bases between them. CDR3 region: CSAQGGGRRTNTGELFF. The CDR3 DNA sequence: TGCAGTGCCCAAGGTGGTGGGCGACGGACGAACACCGGGGAGCTGTTTTTT.

The DNA of the CDR3 is TGTGCCAGCACCCCCCGAGCTAGCGGAGCCAAAAACATTCAGTACTTC. It codes for CASTPRASGAKNIQYF. The V gene is TRBV6-2 or TRBV6-3, the J gene TRBJ2-4; 7 nucleotides agree with TRBD2. CDR1 is MNHEY and CDR2 is SVGEGT in the germline V gene. With 7 bases clipped from V and 0 bases from J, the junction kept 9 bases outside the gene matches. The CDR3 runs to 16 residues.

The chain carries TRBV11-3 and TRBJ2-7, with D tentatively TRBD1 or TRBD2 (5 bases each). The CDR3 consists of 14 residues. The V and J ends lost 5 bases and 5 bases respectively, with 16 bases between them. The V gene's germline CDR1 is SGHNT and CDR2 YENEEA. The CDR3 sequence: CASSPGSQGDEQYF. CDR3 sequence (DNA): TGTGCCAGCAGCCCAGGGAGTCAGGGCGACGAGCAGTACTTC.

This clonotype was found a few times. This rearrangement joins TRBV11-1 to TRBJ2-4, with 10 bases that match TRBD1. CDR3 size: 17 residues. The germline V gene encodes CDR1 SGHAT and CDR2 FQDESV (reference sequence). The V segment lost 4 bases and the J segment 4 bases; nucleotides outside the gene matches: 10. The CDR3: CASSSAATGGTKNIQYF. The DNA of the CDR3 is TGTGCCAGCAGCTCCGCGGCGACAGGGGGCACAAAAAACATTCAGTACTTC.

This chain connects TRBV27 to TRBJ2-1; no reliable D call. This CDR3 has 17 residues. Per the germline V gene, CDR1 is MNHEY and CDR2 is SMNVEV (reference sequence). V shed 6 bases and J shed 1 base, with 19 bases lying between them. CDR3 DNA sequence: TGTGCCAGCAGCAGAATAGCCGGTGCACAGTCCTACAATGAGCAGTTCTTC. The encoded protein is CASSRIAGAQSYNEQFF.

The chain couples TRBV20-1 to TRBJ1-2; weak D call: TRBD1 (6 bases). The CDR3 is made up of 14 amino acids. V was trimmed by 3 bases and J by 8 bases, leaving 19 bases between them. The germline gives CDR1 DFQATT, CDR2 SNEGSKA (reference sequence). The CDR3 DNA reads as TGCAGTGCTAGTGGGTTCGGGGGCGGCGTCGGCTACACCTTC. Translated: CSASGFGGGVGYTF.

The chain recombines TRBV10-3 with TRBJ2-5; 10 nucleotides match TRBD2. The CDR3 has 13 amino acids. The trim removed 2 bases at V and 10 bases at J, leaving 4 bases unmatched. Germline CDR1 reads ENHRY; CDR2 reads SYGVKD. For the CDR3, the DNA is TGTGCCATCAGTGAGCTAGCGGGAGAGGTCCAGTACTTC. It translates to CAISELAGEVQYF.

The chain has TRBV7-9 and TRBJ2-3; D call uncertain. The germline V gene has CDR1 SEHNR and CDR2 FQNEAQ (reference sequence). Trimming took off 5 bases at V and 0 bases at J, with 6 bases between the two ends. CDR3 size: 13 residues. For the CDR3, the DNA is TGTGCCAGCAGCCCACTGAGCACAGATACGCAGTATTTT. Encoded protein: CASSPLSTDTQYF.

The chain couples TRBV6-2 or TRBV6-3 to TRBJ2-1, with D perhaps TRBD1 (6 bases). Germline V gives CDR1 MNHEY, CDR2 SVGEGT. The CDR3 totals 18 residues. V was clipped by 2 bases and J by 0 bases, with 17 bases between them. The DNA for the CDR3 is TGTGCCAGCAGTTACGCCCAGGGGACGGGTTACTCCTACAATGAGCAGTTCTTC. It yields the protein CASSYAQGTGYSYNEQFF.

The chain joins TRBV6-1 to TRBJ2-3; tentative D call: TRBD2 (6 bases). The CDR3 is 16 amino acids. Germline V gene sequence: CDR1 MNHNS, CDR2 SASEGT. The ends were cut back, 6 bases at V and 6 bases at J, with 22 bases in the middle. Written as DNA, the CDR3 is TGTGCCAGCAGGGCCGGTCGACTAGTCCTGGAGGATACGCAGTATTTT. This gives the protein CASRAGRLVLEDTQYF.

This clonotype was observed a handful of times. The chain carries TRBV2 and TRBJ1-1; D unresolved. The germline V and J ends were trimmed by 6 bases and 8 bases, with 13 bases remaining between them. Germline CDR1 reads SNHLY; CDR2 reads FYNNEI. The CDR3 length is 12 residues. The CDR3 region is CASRALGREAFF. The CDR3 coding sequence is TGTGCCAGCAGGGCTCTCGGGAGAGAAGCTTTCTTT.

The chain carries TRBV5-6 and TRBJ1-5; no firm D call. Looked up from germline, CDR1 is SGHDT and CDR2 is YYEEEE. V lost 1 base to trimming and J lost 0 bases, with 8 bases between them. This CDR3 is built from 15 residues. The CDR3, as DNA: TGTGCCAGCAGCTTGCGCGCAAATAGCAATCAGCCCCAGCATTTT. This codes for CASSLRANSNQPQHF.

The CDR3 reads CASSPPGPNSPLHF. As DNA, the CDR3 is TGTGCCAGCAGCCCGCCGGGTCCTAATTCACCCCTCCACTTT. This sequence joins TRBV28 and TRBJ1-6; D unclear. V was cut by 6 bases and J by 6 bases, with 12 bases left in between. The germline gives CDR1 MDHEN, CDR2 SYDVKM. The CDR3 runs 14 residues. Drawing the rest from reference TRBV28 and TRBJ1-6, the complete variable domain is DVKVTQSSRYLVKRTGEKVFLECVQDMDHENMFWYRQDPGLGLRLIYFSYDVKMKEKGDIPEGYSVSREKKERFSLILESASTNQTSMYLCASSPPGPNSPLHFGNGTRLTVT.

This clonotype was observed a single time. CDR3 bases: TGTGCCAGCAGTTACCGCACGGGAAACACCATATATTTT. The encoded protein is CASSYRTGNTIYF. The rearrangement joins TRBV6-5 to TRBJ1-3; D call uncertain. V was trimmed by 2 bases and J by 4 bases, leaving 6 bases between them. CDR1 and CDR2 from the germline V gene are MNHEY and SVGAGI. The CDR3 has 13 residues.

In DNA, the CDR3 is TGTGCCAGCAGCGCGATTGACTACAGGGGCGGGGATGGCTACACCTTC. Its translation: CASSAIDYRGGDGYTF. J is TRBJ1-2 and V is TRBV11-2; 7 bases agree with TRBD1. The CDR3 loop spans 16 amino acids. Germline CDR1 SGHAT, CDR2 FQNNGV. Germline trimming cut 5 bases from V and 6 bases from J; bases unmatched to any gene: 15.

The chain combines TRBV20-1 with TRBJ2-6; D gene ambiguous. CDR3 length: 15 amino acids. Between the trimmed V and J ends, which lost 1 base and 2 bases, there was a span of 9 bases. CDR1 is DFQATT, CDR2 SNEGSKA, per germline (reference sequence). The CDR3 sequence: CSARVSDTGANVLTF. The CDR3 DNA follows: TGCAGTGCTAGAGTTAGTGATACTGGGGCCAACGTCCTGACTTTC.

CDR3 residues: CASSSRVGDEQYF. The CDR3 region has the DNA TGTGCCAGCAGCAGTAGGGTGGGGGACGAGCAGTACTTC. This chain joins TRBV7-2 and TRBJ2-7; D is tentatively TRBD1 or TRBD2 (5 bases each). The CDR3 sequence is 13 residues long. Germline values: CDR1 SGHTA, CDR2 FQGNSA. The V and J ends lost 5 bases and 5 bases respectively, with 13 bases between them.